Following are 12 T cell receptor beta chains from one sample sequenced in a study of CD8+ T cells in alopecia areata. Once RNA had been extracted, it was reverse transcribed into cDNA to act as the sequencing template. The method was immunoSEQ multiplex PCR; TCRdb's version includes in-frame clones alone and lacks a portion of them. The sample includes 150,000 or so clones, just over 65% of them seen just once. The sample in question was CD8+ T cells sorted from blood, obtained at week 0. The receptors originated from a human donor with alopecia areata.

The chain joins TRBV5-6 to TRBJ1-5; 8 bases align to TRBD1. Unmatched junction bases numbered 3, after V lost 0 bases and J lost 4 bases. The CDR3 totals 15 residues. Germline CDR1 is SGHDT and CDR2 is YYEEEE. DNA for the CDR3: TGTGCCAGCAGCTTGGGCAGGGGGCATAATCAGCCCCAGCATTTT. Translation gives CASSLGRGHNQPQHF.

The chain couples TRBV28 to TRBJ2-5, with D perhaps given as TRBD1 or TRBD2 (6 bases each). The germline V gene encodes CDR1 MDHEN and CDR2 SYDVKM. The V gene lost 5 bases and the J gene lost 3 bases, with 16 bases spanning the gap. The CDR3 is 15 residues long. CDR3: CASSTLQGGKETQYF. The CDR3 nucleotides read TGTGCCAGCAGTACCCTACAGGGAGGCAAAGAGACCCAGTACTTC.

This chain uses TRBV27 with TRBJ1-5; 8 bases align to TRBD1. CDR3 length equals 15 residues. Trimming at V came to 6 bases and at J to 7 bases, leaving 11 bases not matched to a gene. Germline values: CDR1 MNHEY, CDR2 SMNVEV (reference sequence). The CDR3 DNA sequence: TGTGCCAGCAGGAGGCGCGGACAGGGATGGCAGCCCCAGCATTTT. Translated, it gives CASRRRGQGWQPQHF.

The chain combines TRBV10-3 with TRBJ1-2; no definite D call. Germline CDR1 ENHRY, CDR2 SYGVKD. Trimming shortened V by 6 bases and J by 2 bases, and 7 bases separated the two germline ends. The CDR3 length is 12 residues. The CDR3 sequence: CAIRRSNYGYTF. In DNA, the CDR3 is TGTGCCATCAGAAGGTCGAACTATGGCTACACCTTC.

V gene TRBV20-1 combines with J gene TRBJ2-1, with a tentative D call TRBD1 (5 bases). Germline CDR1 DFQATT, CDR2 SNEGSKA (reference sequence). This CDR3 is 10 amino acids long. Trimming took 6 bases from V and 9 from J, leaving 9 bases between them. CDR3 region: CSAIRGEQFF. CDR3 in DNA: TGCAGTGCCATTAGGGGTGAGCAGTTCTTC.

J is TRBJ1-6 and V is TRBV19; no clear D. The length of the CDR3 is 14 residues. Trimming left V 6 bases short and J 13 bases short, with 19 bases between. In germline, CDR1 is LNHDA, CDR2 SQIVND (reference sequence). CDR3 amino acids: CASSGSATGYPLHF. In nucleotides, the CDR3 is TGTGCCAGTAGCGGGAGCGCGACGGGGTATCCCCTCCACTTT.

This clone showed up just a few times. This chain joins TRBV5-1 and TRBJ2-2; 11 positions match TRBD2. V was clipped by 2 bases and J by 1 base; unmatched bases: 1. The V gene's germline CDR1 is SGHRS and CDR2 YFSETQ. The CDR3 contains 16 residues. The CDR3 is CASSLLAGVNTGELFF. CDR3 bases: TGCGCCAGCAGCTTACTAGCGGGGGTGAACACCGGGGAGCTGTTTTTT.

The chain couples TRBV7-7 to TRBJ2-5; D call uncertain. The germline gives CDR1 SSHAT, CDR2 FNYEAQ (reference sequence). V gave up 5 bases and J gave up 5 bases, with 15 bases separating them. The CDR3 is 14 residues long. This chain's CDR3 is CASSPVGVLETQYF. Written as DNA, the CDR3 is TGTGCCAGCAGCCCCGTCGGAGTGTTGGAGACCCAGTACTTC.

This clone was counted only a few times. The chain recombines TRBV5-1 with TRBJ1-5, with D possibly TRBD1 on 5 matching bases. Germline assignment: CDR1 SGHRS and CDR2 YFSETQ. This CDR3 is built from 14 residues. Trimming pared 0 bases from V and 7 bases from J, leaving 11 bases between. This CDR3 is CASSLDRMSQPQHF. The CDR3 DNA is TGCGCCAGCAGCTTGGACAGGATGTCACAGCCCCAGCATTTT.

Remarks on this clone: At the DNA level, this CDR3 is encoded by other sequences in the same sample as well. V is TRBV13 and J is TRBJ2-3; D uncertain. The CDR3 contains 13 residues. Trimming stripped 5 bases from V and 0 bases from J, with 6 bases between. Germline assignment: CDR1 PRHDT and CDR2 FYEKMQ (reference sequence). Here the CDR3 DNA reads TGTGCCAGCAGCGCGACTAGCACAGATACGCAGTATTTT. Protein sequence: CASSATSTDTQYF.

The chain joins TRBV29-1 to TRBJ2-3; D tentatively fits TRBD1 or TRBD2 (5 bases each). The CDR3 sequence is 15 residues long. Trimming took 4 bases from V and 3 from J, leaving 17 bases between them. CDR1 is SQVTM and CDR2 is ANQGSEA in the germline V gene. The CDR3 nucleotides are TGCAGCGTTGGGGGGTGGTCAGCTGCAACAGATACGCAGTATTTT. This gives the protein CSVGGWSAATDTQYF.

The V and J genes are TRBV10-3 and TRBJ1-1; D uncertain. V lost 7 bases to trimming and J lost 0 bases, with 15 bases between them. The length of the CDR3 is 15 residues. Germline lookup yields CDR1 ENHRY and CDR2 SYGVKD. DNA for the CDR3: TGTGCCATCACCGAAGGCTCAGCAATGAACACTGAAGCTTTCTTT. Encoded protein: CAITEGSAMNTEAFF.